These T cell receptor beta chains were read from a single sample in a study of cytomegalovirus exposure and HLA in healthy donors. The method was immunoSEQ multiplex PCR; TCRdb's version includes in-frame clones alone and lacks a portion of them. The data contain roughly 140,000 clones, about 80% of them singletons. The source material was PBMCs. The receptors were gathered from a man younger than 30 in good health and CMV-seronegative. Each CDR3 is given with its conserved first and last residue. The D gene is left open where the match is weak. Clone size, where shown, is once, few, many, or a class for clones that have expanded.

J | D | size | V | CDR3 | DNA
TRBJ2-7 | TRBD1 | . | TRBV27 | CASSAGGRLREQYF | TGTGCCAGCAGCGCAGGGGGCCGTCTTCGGGAGCAGTACTTC
TRBJ1-2 | . | . | TRBV15 | CATSKQKAGPPYGYTF | TGTGCCACCAGCAAGCAAAAGGCAGGGCCTCCCTATGGCTACACCTTC
TRBJ2-5 | . | . | TRBV6-1 | CASPDFPGETQYF | TGTGCCAGCCCGGACTTTCCGGGAGAGACCCAGTACTTC
TRBJ2-6 | TRBD1 | . | TRBV11-2 | CASSRGQGVTGANVLTF | TGTGCCAGCAGCAGGGGACAGGGGGTGACTGGGGCCAACGTCCTGACTTTC
TRBJ1-2 | . | . | TRBV30 | CAWRTRRDLNYGYTF | TGTGCCTGGAGAACCAGGCGAGACCTTAACTATGGCTACACCTTC
TRBJ2-7 | TRBD1 | few | TRBV6-5 | CASRAGTANYEQYF | TGTGCCAGCAGAGCCGGGACAGCCAACTACGAGCAGTACTTC
TRBJ2-7 | TRBD1 | . | TRBV28 | CASSFSSRTGYYEQYF | TGTGCCAGCAGTTTCTCATCCCGGACAGGCTACTACGAGCAGTACTTC
TRBJ2-4 | . | . | TRBV5-1 | CASSFLYGYIQYF | TGCGCCAGCAGCTTCCTATACGGGTACATTCAGTACTTC
TRBJ2-1 | TRBD2 | . | TRBV12-5 | CASGTSGRNDEQFF | TGTGCTAGTGGTACTAGCGGGAGAAACGATGAGCAGTTCTTC
TRBJ2-7 | TRBD1 | . | TRBV6-5 | CASRRTGSAEQYF | TGTGCCAGCAGAAGGACAGGGTCGGCCGAGCAGTACTTC
TRBJ1-2 | . | . | TRBV18 | CASSSQNYGYTF | TGTGCCAGCTCATCCCAGAACTATGGCTACACCTTC